This T cell receptor (beta chain) is drawn from a study of OX40 agonist ivuxolimab in advanced cancers. Prior autoimmune disease or systemic immunosuppression barred patients. Libraries were prepared by immunoSEQ multiplex PCR; TCRdb keeps only in-frame clonotypes and omits some of them. The sample consists of fewer than 140,000 clones, 90% of them appearing once. CDR1 KGHSH and CDR2 LQKENI come from the germline V gene. This CDR3 comprises 14 residues. J gave up 6 bases and V 6 bases, and 5 bases lay outside the gene matches. The receptor was isolated from an adult with an advanced solid tumor such as melanoma, head and neck, liver or kidney cancer. This material consisted of CD4+ or CD8+ T cells sorted from blood, taken in a trial of the OX40 agonist ivuxolimab. The chain combines TRBV18 with TRBJ2-2; 9 bases match TRBD1. In DNA, the CDR3 is TGTGCCAGCTCGCGGGACAGGGAATCCGGGGAGCTGTTTTTT. It codes for CASSRDRESGELFF. The complete variable domain, with remaining parts taken from reference TRBV18 and TRBJ2-2, reads NAGVMQNPRHLVRRRGQEARLRCSPMKGHSHVYWYRQLPEEGLKFMVYLQKENIIDESGMPKERFSAEFPKEGPSILRIQQVVRGDSAAYFCASSRDRESGELFFGEGSRLTVL.